These 28 T cell receptor beta chains were sequenced from one sample in a study of cytotoxic CD8 clonotypes in ibrutinib-treated CLL. Profiling relied on immunoSEQ multiplex PCR, and the TCRdb table lists in-frame clones only, not all of them. The table includes approximately 280,000 clones, around 69% detected once. The input for sequencing was PBMCs, taken at disease progression, from a patient treated with ibrutinib. The receptors stem from a human donor with chronic lymphocytic leukemia.

The J gene is TRBJ2-5, the V gene TRBV11-2; perhaps D is TRBD1 or TRBD2 (5 bases each). Trimming stripped 2 bases from V and 2 bases from J, with 12 bases between. This CDR3 has 15 amino acids. Germline V CDR1 and CDR2: SGHAT, FQNNGV. The CDR3 DNA sequence: TGTGCCAGCAGCTTATGGGGACCGTGGCAAGAGACCCAGTACTTC. This sequence encodes CASSLWGPWQETQYF.

The CDR3 sequence: CASSQVSSGGTYEQYF. The DNA for the CDR3 is TGCGCCAGCAGCCAAGTAAGTTCAGGGGGAACCTACGAGCAGTACTTC. This chain links TRBV4-3 with TRBJ2-7, with 7 positions matching TRBD1. This CDR3 comprises 16 residues. Germline V lookup: CDR1 LGHNA, CDR2 YSLEER. The J segment lost 2 bases and the V segment lost 1 base, leaving 8 bases of the junction unmatched.

This chain connects TRBV6-5 to TRBJ2-7; tentatively, D is TRBD2 (5 bases). Germline lookup yields CDR1 MNHEY and CDR2 SVGAGI. Trimming removed 10 bases from V and 5 bases from J, with 15 bases in between. The CDR3 has 12 amino acids. This chain's CDR3 is CAIRTSKNEQYF. For the CDR3, the DNA is TGTGCCATTCGTACTAGTAAGAACGAGCAGTACTTC.

Regarding this clone: The sample holds other DNA sequences that translate to the same CDR3. This rearrangement joins TRBV29-1 to TRBJ1-2; D is unresolved. CDR1 is SQVTM and CDR2 is ANQGSEA in the germline V gene. V was shortened by 3 bases and J by 2 bases, with 7 bases between the two germline ends. The CDR3 contains 12 residues. The CDR3 DNA is TGCAGCGTTGATAGGTCGAACTATGGCTACACCTTC. Translated, it gives CSVDRSNYGYTF.

V usage is TRBV7-9 and J usage is TRBJ2-1, with a tentative D call TRBD2 (6 bases). The CDR3 totals 17 residues. Between the trimmed V and J ends, which lost 4 bases and 1 base, there was a span of 17 bases. Germline CDR1 SEHNR, CDR2 FQNEAQ (reference sequence). The CDR3 loop is CASSSAPPRGSYNEQFF. In DNA form, the CDR3 reads TGTGCCAGCAGCTCCGCTCCCCCGCGGGGATCCTACAATGAGCAGTTCTTC.

The chain recombines TRBV6-6 with TRBJ1-2; D gene unclear. Germline V gene sequence: CDR1 MNHNY, CDR2 SVGAGI (reference sequence). The CDR3 is 13 residues long. The germline V and J ends were trimmed by 3 bases and 0 bases, with 5 bases remaining between them. The CDR3 loop reads CASSYLSNYGYTF. CDR3 DNA: TGTGCCAGCAGTTATCTTTCTAACTATGGCTACACCTTC.

The chain is built from TRBV7-9 and TRBJ2-3; D gene unclear. V lost 5 bases to trimming and J lost 9 bases, with 12 bases between them. The CDR3 is 12 amino acids. CDR1 is SEHNR, CDR2 FQNEAQ, per germline (reference sequence). The CDR3 sequence: CASSPSIRTQYF. The CDR3 DNA sequence: TGTGCCAGCAGCCCCTCGATACGGACGCAGTATTTT.

The CDR3: CASRGTGGYNEQFF. The CDR3 DNA is TGTGCCAGCAGGGGGACAGGGGGCTACAATGAGCAGTTCTTC. The V gene is TRBV5-6, the J gene TRBJ2-1; TRBD1 aligns across 11 bases. This CDR3 spans 14 amino acids. V dropped 5 bases and J dropped 3; count of bases not matched to a gene: 1. CDR1 SGHDT and CDR2 YYEEEE come from the germline V gene.

In its sample, this clone was seen a few times. This sequence joins TRBV7-6 and TRBJ2-2, with 8 bases that match TRBD1. CDR3 length: 16 amino acids. Germline trimming cut 5 bases from V and 0 bases from J; bases unmatched to any gene: 5. Germline V gives CDR1 SGHVS, CDR2 FNYEAQ. CDR3 region: CASSPMDRANTGELFF. The DNA for the CDR3 is TGTGCCAGCAGCCCAATGGACAGGGCGAACACCGGGGAGCTGTTTTTT.

The chain is built from TRBV5-1 and TRBJ2-2; no definite D call. The germline CDR1 and CDR2 sequences are SGHRS and YFSETQ. V dropped 0 bases and J dropped 4 bases, with 10 bases sitting between them. The CDR3 extends over 15 amino acids. As DNA, the CDR3 is TGCGCCAGCAGCTTGGGAGGACGGACCACCGGGGAGCTGTTTTTT. Its protein product is CASSLGGRTTGELFF.

The V and J genes are TRBV5-1 and TRBJ1-2; 8 bases match TRBD1. With V trimmed by 3 bases and J by 5 bases, 6 bases remained unmatched. CDR3 size: 14 residues. Germline values: CDR1 SGHRS, CDR2 YFSETQ. CDR3 protein: CASSSSGTGYGYTF. The DNA of the CDR3 is TGCGCCAGCAGCTCATCCGGGACAGGTTATGGCTACACCTTC.

This chain joins TRBV5-8 and TRBJ2-7, with 7 positions matching TRBD1. Germline-derived CDR1 and CDR2 are SGHTS and YDEGEE. The trim removed 3 bases at V and 0 bases at J, leaving 3 bases unmatched. The CDR3 covers 14 residues. The CDR3 nucleotides read TGTGCCAGCAGCTACGACAGGGCCTCCTACGAGCAGTACTTC. The encoded protein is CASSYDRASYEQYF.

This chain uses TRBV13 with TRBJ1-4, with TRBD1 matching 12 bases. The CDR3 is 17 amino acids. Germline CDR1 and CDR2: PRHDT and FYEKMQ (reference sequence). Trimming removed 3 bases from V and 8 bases from J; junction bases left unmatched: 10. The DNA of the CDR3 is TGTGCCAGCAGCTTGCTATATGGGACAGGGGGCGAAGAAAAACTGTTTTTT. This translates into CASSLLYGTGGEEKLFF. Full variable domain (remainder filled in from reference TRBV13 and TRBJ1-4): AAGVIQSPRHLIKEKRETATLKCYPIPRHDTVYWYQQGPGQDPQFLISFYEKMQSDKGSIPDRFSAQQFSDYHSELNMSSLELGDSALYFCASSLLYGTGGEEKLFFGSGTQLSVL.

V is TRBV19 and J is TRBJ2-2; D remains unclear. The germline V and J ends were trimmed by 5 bases and 4 bases, with 8 bases remaining between them. CDR1 LNHDA and CDR2 SQIVND come from the germline V gene (reference sequence). The CDR3 totals 13 residues. The CDR3 region is CASSPTLTGELFF. The CDR3 DNA sequence: TGTGCCAGTAGTCCCACCCTCACCGGGGAGCTGTTTTTT.

This chain links TRBV4-1 with TRBJ2-7; either TRBD1 or TRBD2 may supply D (5 bases each). The CDR3 is 15 residues long. Trimming pared 5 bases from V and 6 bases from J, leaving 20 bases between. Looked up from germline, CDR1 is MGHRA and CDR2 is YSYEKL. The CDR3 protein is CASSNWDGDLREQYF. Here the CDR3 DNA reads TGCGCCAGCAGCAATTGGGACGGAGACCTACGCGAGCAGTACTTC.

The chain recombines TRBV5-4 with TRBJ2-5; 10 bases are a match to TRBD1. With 4 bases clipped from V and 5 bases from J, the junction kept 11 bases outside the gene matches. From germline, CDR1 is SGHNT and CDR2 YYREEE (reference sequence). The CDR3 has 16 amino acids. The DNA of the CDR3 is TGTGCCAGCAGCGGCGGGGACAGGGGATTATTTGAGACCCAGTACTTC. Its translation is CASSGGDRGLFETQYF.

The genes are TRBV7-2 and TRBJ2-5, with a weak D call TRBD2 (6 bases). The CDR3 is 15 residues long. Germline values: CDR1 SGHTA, CDR2 FQGNSA. V lost 6 bases, J lost 2 bases, and 16 bases lay in between. The CDR3, as DNA: TGTGCCAGCAGGCGGGCTAGCGCAGGGCAAGAGACCCAGTACTTC. It specifies CASRRASAGQETQYF.

This chain joins TRBV9 and TRBJ1-2, with 7 bases fitting TRBD1. The CDR3 runs to 15 residues. After removal of 4 bases from V and 4 bases from J, the junction contained 10 bases not matched to a gene. From germline, CDR1 is SGDLS and CDR2 YYNGEE. This CDR3 is CASSPRGRGLYGYTF. The CDR3 nucleotides are TGTGCCAGCAGCCCCAGAGGGAGGGGGCTCTATGGCTACACCTTC.

The rearrangement links TRBV29-1 to TRBJ1-1, with 10 bases lining up with TRBD1. V shed 3 bases, J shed 5 bases, and the junction held 6 bases outside the gene matches. The CDR3 length is 14 residues. Germline V gives CDR1 SQVTM, CDR2 ANQGSEA. CDR3 nucleotides: TGCAGCGTTGACCCGACAGGGGGCGGAACTGAAGCTTTCTTT. As protein: CSVDPTGGGTEAFF.

The chain combines TRBV20-1 with TRBJ2-7; 7 bases align to TRBD1. Germline V gene sequence: CDR1 DFQATT, CDR2 SNEGSKA (reference sequence). Trimming cost V 5 bases and J 5 bases; bases outside gene matches: 3. The CDR3 has 11 residues. CDR3 DNA: TGCAGTGCTTTACAGGGGCACGAGCAGTACTTC. It encodes CSALQGHEQYF.

The J gene is TRBJ2-7, the V gene TRBV5-5; 8 nucleotides match TRBD1. The CDR3 runs to 14 residues. Germline loops: CDR1 SGHKS, CDR2 YYEKEE (reference sequence). Germline trimming cut 2 bases from V and 2 bases from J; bases unmatched to any gene: 3. Written as DNA, the CDR3 is TGTGCCAGCAGCTTTAGGGGACAGGCCTACGAGCAGTACTTC. Its translation: CASSFRGQAYEQYF.

The V call is TRBV29-1, the J call TRBJ2-1; weak D call: TRBD2 (5 bases). V was shortened by 0 bases and J by 2 bases, with 11 bases between the two germline ends. CDR1 and CDR2 (germline): SQVTM, ANQGSEA. The CDR3 is made up of 15 amino acids. CDR3 nucleotide sequence: TGCAGCGTTGAAGATGGGCGGGCTGCCTACAATGAGCAGTTCTTC. It translates to CSVEDGRAAYNEQFF.

This clone appeared a few times. V usage is TRBV2 and J usage is TRBJ1-2; no clear D. Trimming took off 6 bases at V and 8 bases at J, with 19 bases between the two ends. The CDR3 covers 14 residues. In germline, CDR1 is SNHLY, CDR2 FYNNEI. As DNA, the CDR3 is TGTGCCAGCAGCGCGATGGACGGACCGAACGGCTACACCTTC. Protein product: CASSAMDGPNGYTF.

This chain uses TRBV19 with TRBJ1-6, with D possibly matching TRBD1 (5 bases). Trimming cost V 1 base and J 6 bases, with 10 bases left between them. From germline, CDR1 is LNHDA and CDR2 SQIVND (reference sequence). This CDR3 region has 15 residues. In DNA, the CDR3 is TGTGCCAGTAGTATAGCCAGGGACTTTAATTCACCCCTCCACTTT. The encoded protein is CASSIARDFNSPLHF.

The chain carries TRBV5-1 and TRBJ2-7; TRBD2 agrees at 11 bases. The junction had 6 bases not matched to a gene; V was cut back by 0 bases and J by 7 bases. The CDR3 runs to 15 residues. Germline values: CDR1 SGHRS, CDR2 YFSETQ. The CDR3 DNA sequence: TGCGCCAGCAGCTTGGACGGACTAGCGGGTACGGAGCAGTACTTC. Its protein is CASSLDGLAGTEQYF.

The genes are TRBV7-2 and TRBJ2-7; D ambiguous. Germline loops: CDR1 SGHTA, CDR2 FQGNSA. The CDR3 spans 14 residues. The ends were cut back, 5 bases at V and 5 bases at J, with 16 bases in the middle. Written as DNA, the CDR3 is TGTGCCAGCAGCCCCCCGGGCAGGCGGAACGAGCAGTACTTC. Translated, it gives CASSPPGRRNEQYF.

There are a few counts of this clone. The CDR3 DNA reads as TGTGCCAGCAGCGTTCAGGGCTCGGGGACTGAAGCTTTCTTT. Its translation is CASSVQGSGTEAFF. This chain uses TRBV9 with TRBJ1-1, with D perhaps TRBD1 (5 bases). V was trimmed by 2 bases and J by 5 bases, leaving 13 bases between them. CDR1 is SGDLS and CDR2 is YYNGEE in the germline V gene. CDR3 size: 14 residues. The full variable domain, with the rest looked up from reference TRBV9 and TRBJ1-1, is DSGVTQTPKHLITATGQRVTLRCSPRSGDLSVYWYQQSLDQGLQFLIQYYNGEERAKGNILERFSAQQFPDLHSELNLSSLELGDSALYFCASSVQGSGTEAFFGQGTRLTVV.

This clone was recorded a few times. Other DNA sequences within the sample encode an identical CDR3. The chain combines TRBV27 with TRBJ2-7; no clear D gene. Trimming cost V 4 bases and J 0 bases, with 7 bases left between them. This CDR3 spans 13 amino acids. The V gene's germline CDR1 is MNHEY and CDR2 SMNVEV (reference sequence). DNA for the CDR3: TGTGCCAGCAGTTCTCGGAGCTCCTACGAGCAGTACTTC. Its protein is CASSSRSSYEQYF.